The T cell receptor (beta chain) described here comes from a study of human T cells and chemical hapten exposure. Study background: Patients were mainly female, each with alopecia areata, totalis or universalis. Study-level findings and limits: There was alopecia in the donors, so their immune response may differ from that of healthy people.

TCRdb re-called the RACE reads through MiXCR, storing one row per CDR3 protein. The sample yields about 90,000 distinct CDR3 sequences, over 9.5% seen once. Time point here: patch test 1, 2 weeks after DPC sensitization. Treatment defined: therapeutic diphenylcyclopropenone sensitization with weekly scalp DPC. Comment on this clonotype: The target antigen is unknown.

The receptor was derived from a man in his forties with alopecia areata. Some clones in this sample may be carry-over from other donors' samples. Material: whole blood, obtained in connection with sensitization to the hapten diphenylcyclopropenone (DPC).

CDR3 in DNA: TGTGCCAGCAGCCAAGGGGTAACTGAAGCTTTCTTT. Its protein is CASSQGVTEAFF. The chain links TRBV3-1 to TRBJ1-1, with D hard to call. This CDR3 is 12 amino acids long. From germline, CDR1 is LGHDT and CDR2 YNNKEL (reference sequence). With 1 base removed from V and 5 bases from J, the gap between germline ends came to 5 bases.